This TCR beta chain came from a study of blood T cells in healthy people across ages. Germline values: CDR1 SGHTA, CDR2 FQGNSA. The CDR3 covers 14 residues. V lost 2 bases to trimming and J lost 1 base, with 8 bases between them. Study outcomes and limitations: Versus aged donors, long-lived donors had higher diversity and more naive CD4+ cells.

Sample-barcoded 5' priming and a J-beta primer mix drove a second PCR of roughly 6 to 12 cycles. TCRdb passed the 5' RACE reads through MiXCR, listing each CDR3 protein once. The table records around 650,000 distinct CDR3 sequences, less than 45% of them present only once. Note on this clonotype: The antigen remains unidentified.

The sequence was obtained from a man older than 75 in good health. Material: blood. This chain uses TRBV7-2 with TRBJ1-1; the D gene is possibly TRBD1 (5 bases). The CDR3 region has the DNA TGTGCCAGCAGCTTACGACAGACGAACACTGAAGCTTTCTTT. Protein product: CASSLRQTNTEAFF.